The source of this T cell receptor (beta chain) is a study of identifying expanded T cells in peripheral blood (dated by TCRdb to 2018 to 2020). Study-wide context: Separate aliquots of the same genomic DNA pool were sequenced to produce technical replicates, and four replicates were compared in pairs. Broad study findings and their caveats: Approximately 1.2 differentially abundant clones were flagged by the binomial model between technical replicates, whereas about 16 and 20 were flagged over around two weeks and four weeks, respectively. The authors expected that over much longer intervals, such as months to years, biological variance in healthy repertoires might increase even further. Across all healthy-donor time intervals, the beta-binomial model significantly lowered both the number of clones called differentially abundant and the false-positive rate. Variance in clone template counts between roughly 2-week samples significantly increased with total template count across all healthy donors.

Inclusive of the bounding cysteine and phenylalanine, the CDR3 is 16 residues long. Of the read, only the CDR3 DNA is kept; its 48 bases are in frame from base 1. CDR1 and CDR2, looked up from the germline V gene, are SGHRS and YFSETQ. The junction shows trimming of 4 bases on V and 4 bases on J, and the gene matches do not reach 7 bases of it. TCRbeta CDR3 regions were profiled with the immunoSEQ Assay using bias-controlled multiplex PCR amplification of genomic DNA. For the original study's pipeline: To quantify the absolute abundance of each unique TCRbeta CDR3 region, the sequences were collapsed and filtered. Differential abundance was tested with a binomial (Fisher-equivalent) model and with a beta-binomial model adding time-dependent variance fitted from healthy donors. Clones with fewer than 5 combined templates were removed, and differential abundance was called for clones with a Benjamini-Hochberg FDR below 0.01. Beta-binomial variance was modeled as a function of total template count across the two samples using the form v = (b*log(k)+a)^2. Sourced from immuneACCESS, this table was stored by TCRdb with only in-frame sequences that have V and J called. A share of the clones is absent; for the studies checked, an unresolved V gene accounts for under half, and the remainder has no known explanation. V, J and clone size are those of that table, while D and trimming were read from the DNA. For this sample the table gives 100,000 or so clones, of which around 85% were detected only once. The ten largest clones add up to roughly 17% of the sample.

A word on this clone: Its antigen remains undetermined. No quality values exist for individual bases; no much larger clone is one base distant.

During the collection period, no immune events, such as infections, were documented for the healthy donors. Healthy-donor blood repertoires served as a training cohort to calibrate time-dependent variance in a beta-binomial model of T-cell clone differential abundance. The training cohort included 10 or so healthy donors, of whom 3 were female and 7 were male. The donors were between roughly 25 and 64 years old, with an average age of approximately 46 years. Obtained from a commercial supplier, whole blood was collected from each healthy donor at three time points set around two weeks apart. For immunosequencing, genomic DNA was extracted from unsorted whole blood.

In this chain, TRBV5-1 is recombined with TRBJ1-3; a stretch of 11 junction bases matches TRBD1. The sequence was obtained from a person aged 18-70 years in good health. Sequenced input: blood. The nucleotides read TGCGCCAGCAGCCTTGGACAGGGGGCGTTCGGAAACACCATATATTTT. The resulting protein is CASSLGQGAFGNTIYF. Beyond the CDR3, the reference TRBV5-1 and TRBJ1-3 genes provide the residues; the full variable domain reads: KAGVTQTPRYLIKTRGQQVTLSCSPISGHRSVSWYQQTPGQGLQFLFEYFSETQRNKGNFPGRFSGRQFSNSRSEMNVSTLELGDSALYLCASSLGQGAFGNTIYFGEGSWLTVV.